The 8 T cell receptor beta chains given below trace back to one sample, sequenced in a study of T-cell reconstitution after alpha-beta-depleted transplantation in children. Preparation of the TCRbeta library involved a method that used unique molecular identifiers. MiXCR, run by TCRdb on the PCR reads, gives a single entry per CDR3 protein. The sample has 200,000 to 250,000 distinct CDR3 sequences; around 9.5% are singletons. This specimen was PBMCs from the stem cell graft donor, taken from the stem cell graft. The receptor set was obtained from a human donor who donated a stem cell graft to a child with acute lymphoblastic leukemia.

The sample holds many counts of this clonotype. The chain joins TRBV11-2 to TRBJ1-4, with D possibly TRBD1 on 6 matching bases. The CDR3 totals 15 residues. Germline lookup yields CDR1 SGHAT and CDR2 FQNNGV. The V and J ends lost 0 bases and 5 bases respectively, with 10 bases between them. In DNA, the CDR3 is TGTGCCAGCAGCTTAGATGGGACACTAAATGAAAAACTGTTTTTT. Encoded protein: CASSLDGTLNEKLFF. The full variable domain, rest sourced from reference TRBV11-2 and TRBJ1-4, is EAGVAQSPRYKIIEKRQSVAFWCNPISGHATLYWYQQILGQGPKLLIQFQNNGVVDDSQLPKDRFSAERLKGVDSTLKIQPAKLEDSAVYLCASSLDGTLNEKLFFGSGTQLSVL.

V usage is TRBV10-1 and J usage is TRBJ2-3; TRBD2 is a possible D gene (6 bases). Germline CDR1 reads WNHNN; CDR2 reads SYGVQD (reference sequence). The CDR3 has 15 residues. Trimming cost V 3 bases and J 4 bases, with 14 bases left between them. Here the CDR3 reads CASSEGAGRSDTQYF. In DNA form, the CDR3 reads TGCGCCAGCAGTGAAGGAGCGGGCCGATCAGATACGCAGTATTTT.

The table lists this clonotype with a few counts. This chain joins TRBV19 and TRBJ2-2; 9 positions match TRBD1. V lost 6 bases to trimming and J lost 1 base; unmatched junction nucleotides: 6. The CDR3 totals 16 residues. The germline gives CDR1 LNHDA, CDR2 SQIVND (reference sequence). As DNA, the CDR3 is TGTGCCAGTAGAAAAGGACAGGGGCTGAACACCGGGGAGCTGTTTTTT. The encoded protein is CASRKGQGLNTGELFF.

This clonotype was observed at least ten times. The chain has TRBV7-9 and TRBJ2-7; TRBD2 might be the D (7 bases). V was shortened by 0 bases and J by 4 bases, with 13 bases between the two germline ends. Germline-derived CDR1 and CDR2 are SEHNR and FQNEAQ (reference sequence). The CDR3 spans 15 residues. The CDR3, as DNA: TGTGCCAGCAGCTTAGCTGCGGGGGCCCTATACGAGCAGTACTTC. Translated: CASSLAAGALYEQYF.

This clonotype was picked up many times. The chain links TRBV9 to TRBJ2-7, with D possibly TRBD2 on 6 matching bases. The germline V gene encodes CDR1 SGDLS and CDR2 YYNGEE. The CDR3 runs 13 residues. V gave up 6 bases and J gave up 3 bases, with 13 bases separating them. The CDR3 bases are TGTGCCAGCAATACGGGGGATGGCTACGAGCAGTACTTC. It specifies CASNTGDGYEQYF. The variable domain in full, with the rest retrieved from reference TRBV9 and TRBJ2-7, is DSGVTQTPKHLITATGQRVTLRCSPRSGDLSVYWYQQSLDQGLQFLIQYYNGEERAKGNILERFSAQQFPDLHSELNLSSLELGDSALYFCASNTGDGYEQYFGPGTRLTVT.

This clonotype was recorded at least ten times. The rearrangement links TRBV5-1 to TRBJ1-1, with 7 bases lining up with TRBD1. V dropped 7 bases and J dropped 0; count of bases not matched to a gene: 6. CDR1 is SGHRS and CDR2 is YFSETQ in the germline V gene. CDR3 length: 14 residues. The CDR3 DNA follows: TGCGCCAGCTATGACGACAGGGTGAACACTGAAGCTTTCTTT. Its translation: CASYDDRVNTEAFF.

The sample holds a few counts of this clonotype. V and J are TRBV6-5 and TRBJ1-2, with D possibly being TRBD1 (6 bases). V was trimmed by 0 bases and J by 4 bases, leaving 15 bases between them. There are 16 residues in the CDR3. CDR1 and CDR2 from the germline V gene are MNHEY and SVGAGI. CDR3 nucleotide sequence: TGTGCCAGCAGTTACTCTTACGGTGGACAGATCTATGGCTACACCTTC. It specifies CASSYSYGGQIYGYTF.

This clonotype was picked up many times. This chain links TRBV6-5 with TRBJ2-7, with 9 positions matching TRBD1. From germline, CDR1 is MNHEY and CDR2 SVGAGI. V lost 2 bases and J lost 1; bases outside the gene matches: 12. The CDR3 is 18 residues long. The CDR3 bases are TGTGCCAGCAGTTACAGGAAGGCTGAGGGACAGGGATCCTACGAGCAGTACTTC. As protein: CASSYRKAEGQGSYEQYF.